This TCR beta chain derives from a study of blood T cell repertoires in COVID-19. Background on the study: The study drew acute and convalescent COVID-19 samples from the United States, Italy and Spain.

Per the original methods: The authors estimated nucleated cell counts from reference gene primer amplification. The protocol was immunoSEQ multiplex PCR, while the TCRdb copy is restricted to in-frame clones and leaves out a portion. That table gives V, J and clone size, and the DNA gave D and trimming. The table includes under 130,000 clones, about four fifths detected once. Per germline, CDR1 LGHNA and CDR2 YNFKEQ. CDR3 length: 15 residues. Trimming cost V 6 bases and J 10 bases; bases outside gene matches: 11. This clone was seen just once. This clonotype was sampled from a man of 80 years or more with acute or convalescent COVID-19. V gene TRBV4-2 combines with J gene TRBJ2-1, with TRBD2 matching over 11 bases. Material: peripheral blood. The CDR3 DNA sequence: TGTGCCAGCAGATTAGCGGGAGGGGAAGGGTGGGAGCAGTTCTTC. It is translated as CASRLAGGEGWEQFF.